One and the same sample provided the 30 T cell receptor beta chains below, sequenced in a study of PD-1 blockade in classical Hodgkin lymphoma. All patients relapsed after autologous stem cell transplantation, and brentuximab vedotin exposure varied. Assay used: immunoSEQ multiplex PCR; TCRdb lists only in-frame clones, some missing. The table has about 24,000 clones, around three quarters seen once. Sequencing was performed on peripheral blood mononuclear cells (PBMCs), taken before the second cycle of nivolumab. These receptor sequences come from a human donor with classical Hodgkin lymphoma.

This rearrangement joins TRBV1 to TRBJ1-1; TRBD1 is the table's D call, not checked against the DNA. TRBV1 is tagged as a pseudogene. This CDR3 has 20 residues. In DNA form, the CDR3 reads TGCACCAGCAGCCAAGATGTCCGGCAGGGGAAAGGTGGGATATACACTGAAGCTTTCTTT. The encoded protein is CTSSQDVRQGKGGIYTEAFF.

This rearrangement joins TRBV2 to TRBJ1-4, with TRBD1 identical over 7 bases. With V trimmed by 2 bases and J by 5 bases, 8 bases remained unmatched. This CDR3 has 16 residues. The germline V gene encodes CDR1 SNHLY and CDR2 FYNNEI. DNA of the CDR3: TGTGCCAGCAGTGAACGGCGGGGACAGACCAATGAAAAACTGTTTTTT. Protein sequence: CASSERRGQTNEKLFF.

This clone showed up just a few times. The V gene is TRBV28, the J gene TRBJ2-7; D gene ambiguous. The CDR3 is 13 amino acids. V lost 1 base and J 8 bases, leaving 12 bases between the germline ends. CDR1 MDHEN and CDR2 SYDVKM come from the germline V gene. CDR3 coding DNA: TGTGCCAGCAGTTTATCCCCCCAGACAAAGCAGTACTTC. Translating gives CASSLSPQTKQYF.

V gene TRBV6-1 combines with J gene TRBJ2-1, with D possibly matching TRBD2 (6 bases). Per germline, CDR1 MNHNS and CDR2 SASEGT. V was pared by 11 bases and J by 7 bases, with 12 bases between. CDR3 size: 11 residues. CDR3 bases: TGTGCCCGGGGGAGCGGGAATGAGCAGTTCTTC. The encoded protein is CARGSGNEQFF.

V gene TRBV5-1 combines with J gene TRBJ2-6; 7 bases are a match to TRBD1. Germline CDR1 is SGHRS and CDR2 is YFSETQ. V was pared by 4 bases and J by 2 bases, with 15 bases of the junction left unmatched. The CDR3 totals 19 residues. CDR3 in DNA: TGCGCCAGCAGCCCCCAGACAGGGTTTGTATTGGCTGGGGCCAACGTCCTGACTTTC. As protein: CASSPQTGFVLAGANVLTF. The whole variable domain, filled in from reference TRBV5-1 and TRBJ2-6, reads KAGVTQTPRYLIKTRGQQVTLSCSPISGHRSVSWYQQTPGQGLQFLFEYFSETQRNKGNFPGRFSGRQFSNSRSEMNVSTLELGDSALYLCASSPQTGFVLAGANVLTFGAGSRLTVL.

The chain employs TRBV4-3 and TRBJ1-3, with a weak D call TRBD1 (5 bases). Trimming left V 0 bases short and J 0 bases short, with 15 bases between. The CDR3 has 18 residues. Germline-derived CDR1 and CDR2 are LGHNA and YSLEER. This CDR3 is CASSQDPVGTNSGNTIYF. DNA for the CDR3: TGCGCCAGCAGCCAAGATCCCGTCGGGACGAACTCTGGAAACACCATATATTTT.

V is TRBV27 and J is TRBJ2-1; TRBD2 might be the D (6 bases). V dropped 4 bases and J dropped 0 bases, with 10 bases sitting between them. This CDR3 is 15 amino acids long. Germline V CDR1 and CDR2: MNHEY, SMNVEV (reference sequence). CDR3 residues: CASSSGTYSYNEQFF. Here the CDR3 DNA reads TGTGCCAGCAGTTCCGGGACTTACTCCTACAATGAGCAGTTCTTC.

The V gene is TRBV2, the J gene TRBJ1-1; D possibly corresponds to TRBD1 (5 bases). This CDR3 contains 13 residues. The V gene lost 9 bases and the J gene lost 0 bases, with 11 bases spanning the gap. CDR1 is SNHLY and CDR2 is FYNNEI in the germline V gene. DNA of the CDR3: TGTGCCAGTGTAGGGGAGGTGAACACTGAAGCTTTCTTT. This translates into CASVGEVNTEAFF.

The rearrangement links TRBV6-6 to TRBJ2-2, with D perhaps matching TRBD1 (7 bases). CDR3 length: 15 amino acids. Deletions cut 6 bases from V and 2 bases from J, with 13 bases between. Germline V lookup: CDR1 MNHNY, CDR2 SVGAGI (reference sequence). CDR3 residues: CASSRRGRNTGELFF. The CDR3 DNA is TGTGCCAGCAGCAGGAGGGGGCGCAACACCGGGGAGCTGTTTTTT.

The gene calls are TRBV2 and TRBJ2-7; no reliable D call. Trimming shortened V by 7 bases and J by 0 bases, and 10 bases separated the two germline ends. Germline assignment: CDR1 SNHLY and CDR2 FYNNEI. This CDR3 comprises 13 residues. CDR3 sequence (DNA): TGTGCCAGCACGGCGTCGGACTCCTACGAGCAGTACTTC. It translates to CASTASDSYEQYF.

The V gene is TRBV29-1, the J gene TRBJ2-3; TRBD1 matches 8 bases. The junction had 9 bases not matched to a gene; V was cut back by 6 bases and J by 4 bases. CDR1 is SQVTM, CDR2 ANQGSEA, per germline. This CDR3 contains 14 residues. The CDR3: CSVEGGQGADTQYF. As DNA, the CDR3 is TGCAGCGTGGAGGGCGGACAGGGTGCAGATACGCAGTATTTT.

The genes are TRBV27 and TRBJ2-2; tentatively, D is TRBD1 (6 bases). This CDR3 is 16 amino acids long. The germline V gene encodes CDR1 MNHEY and CDR2 SMNVEV (reference sequence). The ends were cut back, 1 base at V and 8 bases at J, with 17 bases in the middle. The CDR3 sequence is CASSLWALGQPGELFF. CDR3 nucleotide sequence: TGTGCCAGCAGTTTATGGGCCCTCGGACAGCCTGGGGAGCTGTTTTTT.

J is TRBJ2-2 and V is TRBV6-8; no reliable D call. CDR1 and CDR2 (germline): MNHGY, SAAAGT. Trimming cost V 9 bases and J 3 bases, with 14 bases left between them. The CDR3 extends over 14 amino acids. CDR3 coding DNA: TGTGCCAGGGTCAGTGAGAGCGACACCGGGGAGCTGTTTTTT. Translated: CARVSESDTGELFF.

The rearrangement uses TRBV7-9 and TRBJ2-7, with TRBD2 matching 10 bases. CDR1 and CDR2 (germline): SEHNR, FQNEAQ (reference sequence). The V and J ends lost 7 bases and 6 bases, in that order; junction bases with no gene match: 6. The CDR3 covers 13 residues. CDR3 sequence: CASTSGRAGEQYF. CDR3 sequence (DNA): TGTGCCAGCACCAGCGGGAGGGCCGGCGAGCAGTACTTC.

By proportion, this clone is medium-sized. The chain has TRBV6-5 and TRBJ1-1; a weak D match, TRBD1 (5 bases). Germline V gene lookup returns CDR1 MNHEY and CDR2 SVGAGI. The CDR3 consists of 13 residues. Between the trimmed V and J ends, which lost 3 bases and 6 bases, there was a span of 11 bases. The CDR3 coding sequence is TGTGCCAGCAGTTATGGGGGTAGGTCTGAAGCTTTCTTT. It yields the protein CASSYGGRSEAFF.

V gene TRBV9 combines with J gene TRBJ2-1; D remains ambiguous. This CDR3 is 16 amino acids long. The V and J ends lost 4 bases and 6 bases respectively, with 20 bases between them. Germline lookup yields CDR1 SGDLS and CDR2 YYNGEE. The CDR3 DNA is TGTGCCAGCAGCTCAGGCCCCGCTACCCTTGGCAATGAGCAGTTCTTC. The encoded protein is CASSSGPATLGNEQFF.

V and J are TRBV4-2 and TRBJ1-2, with TRBD1 matching over 7 bases. The V segment lost 5 bases and the J segment 10 bases; nucleotides outside the gene matches: 10. This CDR3 spans 13 amino acids. From germline, CDR1 is LGHNA and CDR2 YNFKEQ. CDR3 loop: CASSTRDSTLYTF. CDR3 sequence (DNA): TGTGCCAGCAGCACCCGGGACAGTACTCTCTACACCTTC.

V gene TRBV13 combines with J gene TRBJ2-3; D may correspond to TRBD1 or TRBD2 (5 bases each). Germline CDR1 is PRHDT and CDR2 is FYEKMQ (reference sequence). CDR3 length: 18 amino acids. V lost 2 bases and J 1 base, leaving 19 bases between the germline ends. The CDR3 here is CASSLTRAELGGTDTQYF. For the CDR3, the DNA is TGTGCCAGCAGCTTAACAAGGGCGGAGCTGGGGGGCACAGATACGCAGTATTTT.

This chain joins TRBV21-1 and TRBJ1-1; no check of the table's D call, TRBD1, against the DNA was made. TRBV21-1 is a known pseudogene. The CDR3 has 14 amino acids. The CDR3 is CASSKLDRGTEAFF. CDR3 DNA: TGTGCCAGCAGCAAACTTGACAGAGGAACTGAAGCTTTCTTT.

The chain combines TRBV5-6 with TRBJ2-3; D is ambiguous. Germline loops: CDR1 SGHDT, CDR2 YYEEEE. This CDR3 spans 13 amino acids. Trimming took 1 base from V and 6 from J, leaving 9 bases between them. The CDR3 DNA reads TGTGCCAGCAGCTTGCGGGCCTTGGATACGCAGTATTTT. Translation gives CASSLRALDTQYF. The whole variable domain, filled in from reference TRBV5-6 and TRBJ2-3, reads DAGVTQSPTHLIKTRGQQVTLRCSPKSGHDTVSWYQQALGQGPQFIFQYYEEEERQRGNFPDRFSGHQFPNYSSELNVNALLLGDSALYLCASSLRALDTQYFGPGTRLTVL.

The rearrangement links TRBV5-4 to TRBJ2-7; 12 positions match TRBD2. There are 17 residues in the CDR3. The junction had 4 bases not matched to a gene; V was cut back by 0 bases and J by 0 bases. Germline V lookup: CDR1 SGHNT, CDR2 YYREEE (reference sequence). Written as DNA, the CDR3 is TGTGCCAGCAGCTTGGGACTAGCGGGAGACCCCTCCTACGAGCAGTACTTC. Its translation: CASSLGLAGDPSYEQYF.

The rearrangement joins TRBV6-5 to TRBJ1-4, with a possible D match to TRBD1 (5 bases). V was pared by 0 bases and J by 5 bases, with 10 bases between. This CDR3 has 15 residues. Per germline, CDR1 MNHEY and CDR2 SVGAGI. CDR3 nucleotides: TGTGCCAGCAGTTACTCTGGGGACCTCAATGAAAAACTGTTTTTT. It yields the protein CASSYSGDLNEKLFF.

This clone rates as medium-sized. J is TRBJ2-7 and V is TRBV5-1; either TRBD1 or TRBD2 may supply D (5 bases each). V dropped 1 base and J dropped 3 bases, with 14 bases sitting between them. The CDR3 loop spans 15 amino acids. In germline, CDR1 is SGHRS, CDR2 YFSETQ. DNA of the CDR3: TGCGCCAGCAGCTTGAGAGGGGACGATATCTACGAGCAGTACTTC. It is translated as CASSLRGDDIYEQYF.

This clone is labeled medium-sized. The chain uses TRBV6-1 and TRBJ1-1; perhaps TRBD1 as D (5 bases). The germline gives CDR1 MNHNS, CDR2 SASEGT. V was pared by 1 base and J by 4 bases, with 13 bases between. The CDR3 extends over 15 amino acids. The CDR3 here is CASSEGPRGPTEAFF. Here the CDR3 DNA reads TGTGCCAGCAGTGAAGGTCCTAGGGGACCCACTGAAGCTTTCTTT.

This clone was seen a handful of times. The chain joins TRBV7-9 to TRBJ2-2, with 7 bases that match TRBD1. The germline CDR1 and CDR2 sequences are SEHNR and FQNEAQ (reference sequence). V lost 2 bases to trimming and J lost 2 bases; unmatched junction nucleotides: 8. The CDR3 has 17 residues. CDR3 loop: CASSLRVTGLNTGELFF. CDR3 nucleotides: TGTGCCAGCAGCTTAAGAGTGACAGGGCTAAACACCGGGGAGCTGTTTTTT.

The J gene is TRBJ2-4, the V gene TRBV5-1; 7 bases line up with TRBD2. This CDR3 has 19 residues. After removal of 2 bases from V and 0 bases from J, the junction contained 14 bases not matched to a gene. Germline V CDR1 and CDR2: SGHRS, YFSETQ. CDR3 sequence reads: CASSLRGVGAGLAKNIQYF. The CDR3 DNA reads as TGCGCCAGCAGCTTACGGGGGGTGGGCGCAGGACTAGCCAAAAACATTCAGTACTTC. The full variable domain, in which reference TRBV5-1 and TRBJ2-4 provide the parts outside the CDR3, is KAGVTQTPRYLIKTRGQQVTLSCSPISGHRSVSWYQQTPGQGLQFLFEYFSETQRNKGNFPGRFSGRQFSNSRSEMNVSTLELGDSALYLCASSLRGVGAGLAKNIQYFGAGTRLSVL.

This chain uses TRBV4-1 with TRBJ1-4; the D gene is possibly TRBD1 (6 bases). The CDR3 sequence is 17 residues long. CDR1 MGHRA and CDR2 YSYEKL come from the germline V gene. Trimming took off 3 bases at V and 2 bases at J, with 16 bases between the two ends. CDR3 protein: CASSHEGGLRTNEKLFF. The CDR3 coding sequence is TGCGCCAGCAGCCACGAAGGGGGGTTGAGGACTAATGAAAAACTGTTTTTT.

The genes are TRBV18 and TRBJ2-5; D uncertain. Between the trimmed V and J ends, which lost 0 bases and 4 bases, there was a span of 3 bases. The CDR3 is 12 residues long. CDR1 and CDR2 from the germline V gene are KGHSH and LQKENI. This CDR3 reads CASSPPGETQYF. CDR3 sequence (DNA): TGTGCCAGCTCACCACCGGGAGAGACCCAGTACTTC.

This clone was counted only a few times. The chain has TRBV4-3 and TRBJ1-4; D might be TRBD1 (5 bases). V was pared by 4 bases and J by 6 bases, with 18 bases between. The CDR3 spans 16 residues. The germline CDR1 and CDR2 sequences are LGHNA and YSLEER. This CDR3 reads CASSRGRGAAYEKLFF. CDR3 in DNA: TGCGCCAGCAGCCGAGGCCGGGGCGCGGCATATGAAAAACTGTTTTTT.

The chain has TRBV28 and TRBJ2-7; D perhaps matches TRBD2 (5 bases). V was shortened by 1 base and J by 4 bases, with 17 bases between the two germline ends. CDR1 and CDR2 from the germline V gene are MDHEN and SYDVKM. This CDR3 spans 16 amino acids. For the CDR3, the DNA is TGTGCCAGCAGTTTATATGTGTATTCCGGGGATTACGAGCAGTACTTC. Translating gives CASSLYVYSGDYEQYF.